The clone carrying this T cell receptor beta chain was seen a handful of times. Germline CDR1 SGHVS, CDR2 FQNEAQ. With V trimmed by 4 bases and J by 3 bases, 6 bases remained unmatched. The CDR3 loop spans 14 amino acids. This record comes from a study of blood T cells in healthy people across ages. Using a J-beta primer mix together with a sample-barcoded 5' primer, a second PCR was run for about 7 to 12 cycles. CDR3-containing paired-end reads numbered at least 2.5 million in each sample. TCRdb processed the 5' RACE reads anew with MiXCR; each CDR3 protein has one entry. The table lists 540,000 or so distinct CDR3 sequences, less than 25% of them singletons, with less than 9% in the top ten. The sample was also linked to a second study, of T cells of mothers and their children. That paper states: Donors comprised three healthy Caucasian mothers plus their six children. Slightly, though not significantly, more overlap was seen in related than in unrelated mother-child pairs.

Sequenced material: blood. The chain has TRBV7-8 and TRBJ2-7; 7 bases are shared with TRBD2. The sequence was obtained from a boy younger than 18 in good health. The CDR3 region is CASSSTGLFYEQYF. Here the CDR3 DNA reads TGTGCCAGCAGCTCCACGGGACTATTCTACGAGCAGTACTTC.